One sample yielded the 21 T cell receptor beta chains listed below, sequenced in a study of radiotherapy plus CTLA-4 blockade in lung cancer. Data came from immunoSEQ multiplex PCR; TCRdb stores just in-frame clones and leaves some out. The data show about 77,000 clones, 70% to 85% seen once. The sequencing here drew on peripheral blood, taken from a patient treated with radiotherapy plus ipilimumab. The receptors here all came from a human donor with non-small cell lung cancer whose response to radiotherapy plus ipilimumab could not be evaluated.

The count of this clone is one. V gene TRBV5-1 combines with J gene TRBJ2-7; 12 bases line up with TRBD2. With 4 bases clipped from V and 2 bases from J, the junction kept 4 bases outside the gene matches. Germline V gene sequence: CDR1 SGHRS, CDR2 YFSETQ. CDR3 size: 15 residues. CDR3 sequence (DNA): TGCGCCAGCAGCCCCAGGACTAGCGGGACCTACGAGCAGTACTTC. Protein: CASSPRTSGTYEQYF.

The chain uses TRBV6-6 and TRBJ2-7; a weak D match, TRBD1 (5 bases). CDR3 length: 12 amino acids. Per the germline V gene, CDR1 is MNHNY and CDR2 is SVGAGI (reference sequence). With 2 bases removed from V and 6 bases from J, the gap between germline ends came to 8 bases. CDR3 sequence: CASSYSRGEQYF. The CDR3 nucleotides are TGTGCCAGCAGTTACAGTAGGGGCGAGCAGTACTTC.

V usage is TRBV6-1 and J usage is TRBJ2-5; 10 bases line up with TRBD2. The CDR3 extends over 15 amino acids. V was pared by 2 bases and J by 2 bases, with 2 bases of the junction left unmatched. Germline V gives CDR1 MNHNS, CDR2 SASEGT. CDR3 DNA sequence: TGTGCCAGCAGTGAACTAGCGGGGGATCAAGAGACCCAGTACTTC. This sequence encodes CASSELAGDQETQYF.

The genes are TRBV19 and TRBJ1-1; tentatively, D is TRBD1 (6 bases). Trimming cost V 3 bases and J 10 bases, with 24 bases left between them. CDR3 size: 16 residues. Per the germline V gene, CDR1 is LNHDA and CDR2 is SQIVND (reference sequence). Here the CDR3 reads CASSIAWGGGLTGAFF. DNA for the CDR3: TGTGCCAGTAGTATTGCGTGGGGCGGGGGCTTAACGGGAGCTTTCTTT.

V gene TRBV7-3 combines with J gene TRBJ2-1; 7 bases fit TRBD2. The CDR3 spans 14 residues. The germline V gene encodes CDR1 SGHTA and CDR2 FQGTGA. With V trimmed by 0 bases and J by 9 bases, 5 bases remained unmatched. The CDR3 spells CASSLTRTSPEQFF. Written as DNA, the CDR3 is TGTGCCAGCAGCTTAACGAGGACTAGTCCTGAGCAGTTCTTC. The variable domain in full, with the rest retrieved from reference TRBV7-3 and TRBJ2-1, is GAGVSQTPSNKVTEKGKYVELRCDPISGHTALYWYRQSLGQGPEFLIYFQGTGAADDSGLPNDRFFAVRPEGSVSTLKIQRTERGDSAVYLCASSLTRTSPEQFFGPGTRLTVL.

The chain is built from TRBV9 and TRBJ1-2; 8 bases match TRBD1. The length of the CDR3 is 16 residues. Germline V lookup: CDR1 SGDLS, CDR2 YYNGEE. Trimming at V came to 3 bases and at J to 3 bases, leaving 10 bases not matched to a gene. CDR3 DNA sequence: TGTGCCAGCAGCGGGACGTGGACAGGGAGTGACTATGGCTACACCTTC. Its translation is CASSGTWTGSDYGYTF.

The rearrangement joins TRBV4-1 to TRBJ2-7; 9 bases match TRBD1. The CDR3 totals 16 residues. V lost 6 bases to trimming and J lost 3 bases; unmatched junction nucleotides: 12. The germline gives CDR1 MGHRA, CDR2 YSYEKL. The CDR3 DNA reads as TGCGCCAGCAGACGTTTTTGGACAGGGGAGAGCTACGAGCAGTACTTC. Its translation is CASRRFWTGESYEQYF.

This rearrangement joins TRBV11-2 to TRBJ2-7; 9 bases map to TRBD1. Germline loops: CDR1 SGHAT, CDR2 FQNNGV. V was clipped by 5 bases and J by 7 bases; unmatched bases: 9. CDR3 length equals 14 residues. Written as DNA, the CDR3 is TGTGCCAGCAGCGGCGGGACAGGGCATTGGGAGCAGTACTTC. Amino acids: CASSGGTGHWEQYF. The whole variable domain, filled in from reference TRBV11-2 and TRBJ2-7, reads EAGVAQSPRYKIIEKRQSVAFWCNPISGHATLYWYQQILGQGPKLLIQFQNNGVVDDSQLPKDRFSAERLKGVDSTLKIQPAKLEDSAVYLCASSGGTGHWEQYFGPGTRLTVT.

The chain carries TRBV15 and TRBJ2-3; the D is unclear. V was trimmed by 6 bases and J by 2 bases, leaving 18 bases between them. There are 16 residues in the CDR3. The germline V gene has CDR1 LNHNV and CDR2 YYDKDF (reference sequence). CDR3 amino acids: CATRRWVHGFTDTQYF. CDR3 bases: TGTGCCACCAGGAGGTGGGTTCACGGGTTCACAGATACGCAGTATTTT.

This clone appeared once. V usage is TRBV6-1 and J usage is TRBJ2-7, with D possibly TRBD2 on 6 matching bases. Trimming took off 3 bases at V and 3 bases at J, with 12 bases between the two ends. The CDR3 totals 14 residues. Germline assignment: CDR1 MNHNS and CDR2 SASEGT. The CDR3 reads CASSEGGGYYEQYF. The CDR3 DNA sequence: TGTGCCAGCAGTGAGGGGGGAGGCTACTACGAGCAGTACTTC.

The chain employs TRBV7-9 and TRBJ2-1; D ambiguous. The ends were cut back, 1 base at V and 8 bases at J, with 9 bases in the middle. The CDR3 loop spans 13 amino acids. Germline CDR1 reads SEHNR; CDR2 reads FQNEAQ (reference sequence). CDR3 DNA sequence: TGTGCCAGCAGCTTAGAAGCCGGTCATGAGCAGTTCTTC. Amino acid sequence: CASSLEAGHEQFF.

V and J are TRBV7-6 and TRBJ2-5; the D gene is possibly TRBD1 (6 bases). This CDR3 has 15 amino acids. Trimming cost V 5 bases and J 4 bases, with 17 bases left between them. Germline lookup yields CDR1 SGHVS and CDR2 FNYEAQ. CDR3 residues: CASSATGSRSETQYF. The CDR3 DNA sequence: TGTGCCAGCAGCGCGACAGGAAGTAGGTCAGAGACCCAGTACTTC.

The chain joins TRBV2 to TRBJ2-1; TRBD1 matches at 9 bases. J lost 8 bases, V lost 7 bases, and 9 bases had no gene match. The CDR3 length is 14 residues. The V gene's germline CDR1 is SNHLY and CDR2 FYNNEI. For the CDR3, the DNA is TGTGCCAGCAAAAAACAGGGGGCTTCGGATGAGCAGTTCTTC. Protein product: CASKKQGASDEQFF.

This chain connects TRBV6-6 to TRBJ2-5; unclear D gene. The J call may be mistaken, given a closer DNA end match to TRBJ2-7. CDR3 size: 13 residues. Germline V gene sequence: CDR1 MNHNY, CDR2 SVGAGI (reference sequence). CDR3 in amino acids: CASSYADSYEQYF. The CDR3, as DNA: TGTGCCAGCAGTTACGCGGACTCCTACGAGCAGTACTTC.

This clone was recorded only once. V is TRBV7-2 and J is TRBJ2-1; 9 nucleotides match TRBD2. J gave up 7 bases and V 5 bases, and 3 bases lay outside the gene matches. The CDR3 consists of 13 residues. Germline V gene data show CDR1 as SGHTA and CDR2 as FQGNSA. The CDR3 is CASSTTSGNEQFF. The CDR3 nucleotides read TGTGCCAGCAGCACAACTAGCGGGAATGAGCAGTTCTTC.

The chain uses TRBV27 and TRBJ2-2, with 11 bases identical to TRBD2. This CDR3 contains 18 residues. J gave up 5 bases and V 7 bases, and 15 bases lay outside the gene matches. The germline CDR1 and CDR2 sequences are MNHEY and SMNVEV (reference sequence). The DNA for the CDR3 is TGTGCCAGCACCGAACTAGCGGGGGCGACTCGAGGGACCGGGGAGCTGTTTTTT. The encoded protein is CASTELAGATRGTGELFF.

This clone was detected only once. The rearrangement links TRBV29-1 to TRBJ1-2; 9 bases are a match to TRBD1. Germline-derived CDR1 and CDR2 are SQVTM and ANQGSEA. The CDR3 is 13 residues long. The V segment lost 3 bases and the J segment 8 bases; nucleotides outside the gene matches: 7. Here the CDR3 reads CSVEINRGRGYTF. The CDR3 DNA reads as TGCAGCGTTGAGATTAACAGGGGGCGCGGCTACACCTTC. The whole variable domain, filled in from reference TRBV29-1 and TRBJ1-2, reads SAVISQKPSRDICQRGTSLTIQCQVDSQVTMMFWYRQQPGQSLTLIATANQGSEATYESGFVIDKFPISRPNLTFSTLTVSNMSPEDSSIYLCSVEINRGRGYTFGSGTRLTVV.

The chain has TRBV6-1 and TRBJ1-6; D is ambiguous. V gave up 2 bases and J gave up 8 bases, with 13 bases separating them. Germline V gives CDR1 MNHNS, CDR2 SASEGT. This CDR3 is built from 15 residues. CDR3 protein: CASSEQWLVYSPLHF. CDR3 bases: TGTGCCAGCAGTGAACAATGGCTAGTCTATTCACCCCTCCACTTT.

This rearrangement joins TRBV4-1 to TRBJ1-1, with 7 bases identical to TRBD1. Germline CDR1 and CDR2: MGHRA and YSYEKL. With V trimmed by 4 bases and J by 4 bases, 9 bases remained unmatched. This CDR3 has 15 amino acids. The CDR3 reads CASSLYGAGGTEAFF. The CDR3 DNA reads TGCGCCAGCAGCCTTTACGGGGCAGGGGGCACTGAAGCTTTCTTT.

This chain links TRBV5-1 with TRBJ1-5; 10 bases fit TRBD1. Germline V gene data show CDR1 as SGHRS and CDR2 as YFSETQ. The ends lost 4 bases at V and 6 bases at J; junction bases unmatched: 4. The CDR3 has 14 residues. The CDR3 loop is CASSPGTGVQPQHF. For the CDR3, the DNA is TGCGCCAGCAGCCCTGGGACAGGGGTTCAGCCCCAGCATTTT.

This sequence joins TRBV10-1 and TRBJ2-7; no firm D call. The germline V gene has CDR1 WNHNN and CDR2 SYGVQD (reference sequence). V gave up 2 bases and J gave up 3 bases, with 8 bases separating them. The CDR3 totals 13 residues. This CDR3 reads CASSERGYYEQYF. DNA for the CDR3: TGCGCCAGCAGTGAGAGAGGTTACTACGAGCAGTACTTC.